Below are 5 T cell receptor beta chains sequenced from a single sample in a study of shared T cell receptors in the human thymus. Sequenced by immunoSEQ multiplex PCR; TCRdb stores in-frame clones only, minus some. The sample contains some 720,000 clones, roughly 90% of which appear only once. These same records also appear under a second study, on human thymus T cells.

Sequencing used thymocytes. These receptors were taken from a boy in the first two years of life with a congenital heart defect.

To note about this clone: Other DNA sequences in the same sample also yield this CDR3. The CDR3 protein is CASSRQGDSNQPQHF. The DNA of the CDR3 is TGTGCCAGCAGTCGACAGGGGGACAGCAATCAGCCCCAGCATTTT. This rearrangement joins TRBV28 to TRBJ1-5; 9 positions agree with TRBD1. V lost 5 bases to trimming and J lost 1 base; unmatched junction nucleotides: 3. Germline assignment: CDR1 MDHEN and CDR2 SYDVKM. This CDR3 spans 15 amino acids.

This sequence joins TRBV10-2 and TRBJ2-3; TRBD2 matches at 10 bases. CDR1 and CDR2 (germline): WSHSY, SAAADI. The CDR3 is made up of 17 amino acids. Trimming took 6 bases from V and 2 from J; bases not matched to a gene: 11. CDR3 residues: CASRGTSARVYTDTQYF. DNA for the CDR3: TGCGCCAGCAGAGGGACTAGCGCGCGAGTTTACACAGATACGCAGTATTTT.

The V and J genes are TRBV10-1 and TRBJ2-7; 11 nucleotides align to TRBD2. The CDR3 totals 17 residues. With V trimmed by 3 bases and J by 5 bases, 12 bases remained unmatched. CDR1 is WNHNN and CDR2 is SYGVQD in the germline V gene (reference sequence). In DNA form, the CDR3 reads TGCGCCAGCAGTGAAGGCCGGCTAGCGGGAGGCCTCAACGAGCAGTACTTC. It yields the protein CASSEGRLAGGLNEQYF.

Concerning this clone itself: The same CDR3 is also encoded by other DNA sequences in this sample. The gene calls are TRBV9 and TRBJ2-3; the D gene is possibly TRBD2 (7 bases). The CDR3 runs to 15 residues. V was clipped by 0 bases and J by 1 base, with 9 bases between them. CDR1 is SGDLS, CDR2 YYNGEE, per germline. CDR3 sequence (DNA): TGTGCCAGCAGCGTAGGGGGGGGCGGCACAGATACGCAGTATTTT. Its protein is CASSVGGGGTDTQYF.

This clone was counted between two and nine times. The V and J genes are TRBV4-1 and TRBJ2-3, with 7 bases identical to TRBD2. This CDR3 region has 18 residues. CDR1 is MGHRA, CDR2 YSYEKL, per germline. Trimming cost V 0 bases and J 1 base; bases outside gene matches: 10. CDR3: CASSQDGIREVGTDTQYF. The CDR3 DNA reads as TGCGCCAGCAGCCAAGATGGGATCCGGGAGGTTGGCACAGATACGCAGTATTTT.